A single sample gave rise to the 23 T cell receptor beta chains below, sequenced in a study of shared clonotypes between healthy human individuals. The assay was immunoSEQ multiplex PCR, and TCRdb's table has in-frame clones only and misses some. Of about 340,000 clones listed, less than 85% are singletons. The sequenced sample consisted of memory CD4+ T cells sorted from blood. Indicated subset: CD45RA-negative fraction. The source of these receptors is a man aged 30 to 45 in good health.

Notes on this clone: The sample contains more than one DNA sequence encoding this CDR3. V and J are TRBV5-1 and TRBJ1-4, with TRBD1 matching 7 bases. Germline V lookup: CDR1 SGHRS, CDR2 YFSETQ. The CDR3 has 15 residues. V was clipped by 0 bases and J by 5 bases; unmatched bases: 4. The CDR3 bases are TGCGCCAGCAGCTTGGTAGGGGGCCGGAATGAAAAACTGTTTTTT. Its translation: CASSLVGGRNEKLFF.

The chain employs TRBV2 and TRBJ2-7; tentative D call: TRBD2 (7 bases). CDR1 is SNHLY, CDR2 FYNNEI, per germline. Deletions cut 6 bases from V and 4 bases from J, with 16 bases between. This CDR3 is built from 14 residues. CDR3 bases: TGTGCCAGCAGGCCCCTAGGGGGGGTGTACGAGCAGTACTTC. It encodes CASRPLGGVYEQYF.

The CDR3 spells CASSLALQANYYEQYF. For the CDR3, the DNA is TGTGCCAGCAGCTTAGCGCTACAGGCGAACTACTACGAGCAGTACTTC. The rearrangement links TRBV7-2 to TRBJ2-7, with D possibly being TRBD1 (5 bases). The CDR3 loop spans 16 amino acids. Trimming left V 0 bases short and J 3 bases short, with 15 bases between. Germline assignment: CDR1 SGHTA and CDR2 FQGNSA.

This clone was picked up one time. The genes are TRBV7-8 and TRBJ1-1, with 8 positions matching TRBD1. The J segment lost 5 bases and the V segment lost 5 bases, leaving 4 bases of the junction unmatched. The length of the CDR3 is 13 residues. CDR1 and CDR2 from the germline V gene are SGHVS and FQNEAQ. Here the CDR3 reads CASSLRQGTEAFF. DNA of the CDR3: TGTGCCAGCAGCCTACGACAGGGGACTGAAGCTTTCTTT.

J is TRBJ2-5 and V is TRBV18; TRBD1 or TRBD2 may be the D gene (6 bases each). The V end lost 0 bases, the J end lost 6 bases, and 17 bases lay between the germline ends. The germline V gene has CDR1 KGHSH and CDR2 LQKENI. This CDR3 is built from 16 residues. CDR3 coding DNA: TGTGCCAGCTCACCACCCAGATCCCCGGGGGACAAGACCCAGTACTTC. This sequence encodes CASSPPRSPGDKTQYF.

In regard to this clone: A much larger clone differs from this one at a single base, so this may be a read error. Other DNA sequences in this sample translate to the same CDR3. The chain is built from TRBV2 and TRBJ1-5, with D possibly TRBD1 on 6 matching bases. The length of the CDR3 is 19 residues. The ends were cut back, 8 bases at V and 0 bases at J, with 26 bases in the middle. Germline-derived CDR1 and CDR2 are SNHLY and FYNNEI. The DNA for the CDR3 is TGTGCCAGCCGTCCTGGGTTTAGGGGGGCGGGCTATAGCAATCAGCCCCAGCATTTT. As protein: CASRPGFRGAGYSNQPQHF.

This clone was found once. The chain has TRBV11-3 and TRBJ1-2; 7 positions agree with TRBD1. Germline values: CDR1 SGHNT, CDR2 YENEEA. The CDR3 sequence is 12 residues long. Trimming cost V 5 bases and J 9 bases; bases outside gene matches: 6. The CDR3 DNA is TGTGCCAGCAGCCGGGACAGCAGGTGCTACACCTTC. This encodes CASSRDSRCYTF. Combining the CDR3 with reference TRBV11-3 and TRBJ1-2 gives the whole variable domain EAGVVQSPRYKIIEKKQPVAFWCNPISGHNTLYWYLQNLGQGPELLIRYENEEAVDDSQLPKDRFSAERLKGVDSTLKIQPAELGDSAVYLCASSRDSRCYTFGSGTRLTVV.

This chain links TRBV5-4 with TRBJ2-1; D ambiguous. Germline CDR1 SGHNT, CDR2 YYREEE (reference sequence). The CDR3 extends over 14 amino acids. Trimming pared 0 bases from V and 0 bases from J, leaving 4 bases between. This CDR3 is CASSLASSYNEQFF. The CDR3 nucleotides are TGTGCCAGCAGCTTGGCCAGCTCCTACAATGAGCAGTTCTTC.

Here the CDR3 DNA reads TGTGCCAGTAGTTCACTAGATTTATCTAATGAGCAGTTCTTC. Protein: CASSSLDLSNEQFF. This chain links TRBV19 with TRBJ2-1, with D possibly being TRBD2 (5 bases). V gave up 5 bases and J gave up 7 bases, with 15 bases separating them. This CDR3 has 14 amino acids. Germline V gives CDR1 LNHDA, CDR2 SQIVND (reference sequence).

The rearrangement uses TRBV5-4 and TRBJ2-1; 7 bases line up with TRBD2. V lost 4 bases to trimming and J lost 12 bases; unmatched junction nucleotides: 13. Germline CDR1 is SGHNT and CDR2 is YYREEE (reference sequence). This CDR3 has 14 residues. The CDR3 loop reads CASSPYGRHQGQFF. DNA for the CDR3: TGTGCCAGCAGCCCGTACGGGAGGCATCAGGGGCAGTTCTTC.

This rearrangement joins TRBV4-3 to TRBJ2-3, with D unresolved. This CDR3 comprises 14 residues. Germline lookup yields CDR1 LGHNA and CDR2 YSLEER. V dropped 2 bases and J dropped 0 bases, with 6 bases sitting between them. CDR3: CASSQRHSTDTQYF. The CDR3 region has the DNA TGCGCCAGCAGCCAAAGACACAGCACAGATACGCAGTATTTT.

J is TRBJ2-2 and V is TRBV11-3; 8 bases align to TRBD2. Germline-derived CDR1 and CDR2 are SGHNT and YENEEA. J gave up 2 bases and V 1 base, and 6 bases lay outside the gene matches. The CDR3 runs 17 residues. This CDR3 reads CASSLVLAGRNTGELFF. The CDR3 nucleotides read TGTGCCAGCAGCTTAGTTCTAGCGGGTCGTAACACCGGGGAGCTGTTTTTT.

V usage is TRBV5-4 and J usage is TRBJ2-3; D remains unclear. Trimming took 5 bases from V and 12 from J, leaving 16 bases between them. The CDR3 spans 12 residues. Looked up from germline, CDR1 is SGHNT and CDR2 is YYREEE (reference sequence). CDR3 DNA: TGTGCCAGCAGTTCCGACTCACTATCTCAGTATTTT. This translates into CASSSDSLSQYF. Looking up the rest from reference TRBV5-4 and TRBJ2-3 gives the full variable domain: ETGVTQSPTHLIKTRGQQVTLRCSSQSGHNTVSWYQQALGQGPQFIFQYYREEENGRGNFPPRFSGLQFPNYSSELNVNALELDDSALYLCASSSDSLSQYFGPGTRLTVL.

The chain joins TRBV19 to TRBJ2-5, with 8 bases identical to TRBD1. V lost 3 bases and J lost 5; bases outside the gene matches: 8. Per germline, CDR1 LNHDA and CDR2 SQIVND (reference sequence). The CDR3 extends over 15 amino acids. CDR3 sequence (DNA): TGTGCCAGTAGTATTCCGCGGACAGGGTCGGAGACCCAGTACTTC. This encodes CASSIPRTGSETQYF.

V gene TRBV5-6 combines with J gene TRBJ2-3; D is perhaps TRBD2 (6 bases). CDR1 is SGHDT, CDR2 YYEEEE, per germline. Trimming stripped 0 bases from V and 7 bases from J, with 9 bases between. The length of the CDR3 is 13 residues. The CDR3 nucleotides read TGTGCCAGCAGCTTGGATGGGAGGAATACGCAGTATTTT. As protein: CASSLDGRNTQYF.

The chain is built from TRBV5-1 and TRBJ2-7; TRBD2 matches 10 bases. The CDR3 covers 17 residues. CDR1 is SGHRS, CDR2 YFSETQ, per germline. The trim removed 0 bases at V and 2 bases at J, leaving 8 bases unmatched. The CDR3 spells CASSLGPSGSQAYEQYF. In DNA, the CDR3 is TGCGCCAGCAGCTTGGGTCCTAGCGGGAGTCAGGCCTACGAGCAGTACTTC.

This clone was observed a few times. The CDR3: CSVQTLAGSSAKNIQYF. The CDR3 nucleotides read TGCAGCGTCCAAACGCTAGCGGGATCCTCAGCCAAAAACATTCAGTACTTC. The chain has TRBV29-1 and TRBJ2-4, with 9 bases that match TRBD2. Per the germline V gene, CDR1 is SQVTM and CDR2 is ANQGSEA. CDR3 length: 17 residues. With 6 bases clipped from V and 0 bases from J, the junction kept 12 bases outside the gene matches. The variable domain in full, completed from reference TRBV29-1 and TRBJ2-4, reads SAVISQKPSRDICQRGTSLTIQCQVDSQVTMMFWYRQQPGQSLTLIATANQGSEATYESGFVIDKFPISRPNLTFSTLTVSNMSPEDSSIYLCSVQTLAGSSAKNIQYFGAGTRLSVL.

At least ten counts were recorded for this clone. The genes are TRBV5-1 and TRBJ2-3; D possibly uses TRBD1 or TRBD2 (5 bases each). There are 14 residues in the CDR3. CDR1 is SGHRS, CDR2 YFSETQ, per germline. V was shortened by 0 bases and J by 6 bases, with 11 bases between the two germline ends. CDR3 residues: CASSLVGTTDTQYF. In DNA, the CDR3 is TGCGCCAGCAGCTTGGTAGGGACGACGGATACGCAGTATTTT.

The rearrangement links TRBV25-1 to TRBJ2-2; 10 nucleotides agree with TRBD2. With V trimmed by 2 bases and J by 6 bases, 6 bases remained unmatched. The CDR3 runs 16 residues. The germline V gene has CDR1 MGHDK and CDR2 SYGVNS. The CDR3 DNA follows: TGTGCCAGCAGTGAACAGGGCCTAGCGGGAGCCGGGGAGCTGTTTTTT. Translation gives CASSEQGLAGAGELFF.

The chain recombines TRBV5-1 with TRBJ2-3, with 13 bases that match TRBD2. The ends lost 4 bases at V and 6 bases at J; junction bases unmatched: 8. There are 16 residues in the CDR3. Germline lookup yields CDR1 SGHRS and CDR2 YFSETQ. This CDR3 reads CASSTGTSGMWDTQYF. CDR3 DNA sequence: TGCGCCAGCAGCACTGGGACTAGCGGGATGTGGGATACGCAGTATTTT. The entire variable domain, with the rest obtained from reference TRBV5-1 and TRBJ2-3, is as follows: KAGVTQTPRYLIKTRGQQVTLSCSPISGHRSVSWYQQTPGQGLQFLFEYFSETQRNKGNFPGRFSGRQFSNSRSEMNVSTLELGDSALYLCASSTGTSGMWDTQYFGPGTRLTVL.

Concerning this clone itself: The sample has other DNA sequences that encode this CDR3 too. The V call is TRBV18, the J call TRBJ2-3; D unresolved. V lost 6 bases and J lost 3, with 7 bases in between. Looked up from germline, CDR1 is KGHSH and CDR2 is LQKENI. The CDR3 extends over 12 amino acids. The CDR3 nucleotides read TGTGCCAGCTCCCCGGATACAGATACGCAGTATTTT. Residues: CASSPDTDTQYF.

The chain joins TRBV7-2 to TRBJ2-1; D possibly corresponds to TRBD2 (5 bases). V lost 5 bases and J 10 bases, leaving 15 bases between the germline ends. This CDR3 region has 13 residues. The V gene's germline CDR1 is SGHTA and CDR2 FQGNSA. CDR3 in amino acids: CASSPAWEWEQFF. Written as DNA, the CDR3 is TGTGCCAGCAGCCCAGCCTGGGAGTGGGAGCAGTTCTTC. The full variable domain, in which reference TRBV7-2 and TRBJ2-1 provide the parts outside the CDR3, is GAGVSQSPSNKVTEKGKDVELRCDPISGHTALYWYRQSLGQGLEFLIYFQGNSAPDKSGLPSDRFSAERTGGSVSTLTIQRTQQEDSAVYLCASSPAWEWEQFFGPGTRLTVL.

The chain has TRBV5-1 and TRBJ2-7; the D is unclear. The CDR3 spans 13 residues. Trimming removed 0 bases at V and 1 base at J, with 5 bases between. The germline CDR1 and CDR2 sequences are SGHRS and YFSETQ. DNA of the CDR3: TGCGCCAGCAGCTTGGCCATTTCCTACGAGCAGTACTTC. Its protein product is CASSLAISYEQYF.